The 2 T cell receptor beta chains presented below share a single source sample, sequenced in a study of glioma-infiltrating T cells after dendritic cell vaccination. Repertoires were generated with immunoSEQ multiplex PCR, while TCRdb's copy carries only in-frame clones and drops some. The sample records roughly 68,000 clones, approximately 85% being singletons. Sequencing used blood, obtained before dendritic cell vaccination. The receptors come from a human donor with glioblastoma.

This clone came up a few times. The chain is built from TRBV19 and TRBJ1-3, with TRBD1 as a possible D gene (5 bases). Germline CDR1 and CDR2: LNHDA and SQIVND (reference sequence). Trimming took 3 bases from V and 2 from J, leaving 11 bases between them. The CDR3 length is 15 residues. CDR3 nucleotide sequence: TGTGCCAGTAGTATTACGGGGGAAGCTGGAAACACCATATATTTT. Protein sequence: CASSITGEAGNTIYF. The full variable domain, completed using reference TRBV19 and TRBJ1-3, is DGGITQSPKYLFRKEGQNVTLSCEQNLNHDAMYWYRQDPGQGLRLIYYSQIVNDFQKGDIAEGYSVSREKKESFPLTVTSAQKNPTAFYLCASSITGEAGNTIYFGEGSWLTVV.

The chain uses TRBV29-1 and TRBJ1-2; maybe TRBD1 (5 bases). This CDR3 is 13 amino acids long. Germline V CDR1 and CDR2: SQVTM, ANQGSEA. V was trimmed by 3 bases and J by 6 bases, leaving 14 bases between them. DNA of the CDR3: TGCAGCGTTGACCAGGGTGGAGTGGATGGCTACACCTTC. It translates to CSVDQGGVDGYTF.